One T cell receptor (beta chain) is described in this entry. J lost 8 bases, V lost 4 bases, and 5 bases had no gene match. This CDR3 is built from 15 residues. Germline CDR1 reads SGDLS; CDR2 reads YYNGEE. How the authors handled the data: Reference gene primer amplification yielded estimated nucleated cell counts. Generated by immunoSEQ multiplex PCR, the TCRdb table keeps only in-frame clones and is missing some. V and J calls plus clone size are reproduced from that table; the DNA served to infer D and trimming. The sample records some 290,000 clones, 88% being singletons. The entry originates in a study of blood T cell repertoires in COVID-19. Study-wide background: The United States, Italy and Spain supplied acute and convalescent COVID-19 samples.

This receptor was identified in a woman in her twenties or thirties with COVID-19, enrolled during active disease. The source material was peripheral blood. The chain carries TRBV9 and TRBJ2-1; 14 nucleotides match TRBD2. The CDR3 is CASSWGLAGVDEQFF. In DNA, the CDR3 is TGTGCCAGCAGCTGGGGACTAGCGGGAGTCGATGAGCAGTTCTTC.